This T cell receptor beta chain came from a study of T cells in tuberculosis. Study-level information: This South African cohort compared adolescents with or without latent tuberculosis against adults with active tuberculosis. Study-wide results and limits: Using the GMM-specific repertoire gave about 87% accuracy versus 60% to 70% with motifs. Active tuberculosis patients had shorter CDR3-alpha; the beta difference was nonsignificant.

Germline loops: CDR1 LNHDA, CDR2 SQIVND (reference sequence). This CDR3 has 16 residues. Trimming removed 7 bases at V and 2 bases at J, with 17 bases between. Concerning this clone itself: Antigen specificity is unknown.

Sequencing was performed with immunoSEQ multiplex PCR; in TCRdb, only in-frame clones are kept and a portion is missing. The repertoire holds 35,000 to 50,000 clones, roughly 94% seen once, with roughly 2% in the top ten. This sequence was found in a donor between 10 and 35 years old with latent tuberculosis or without tuberculosis infection. Some clones in this sample may be carry-over from other donors' samples. The rearrangement links TRBV19 to TRBJ2-2; TRBD2 might be the D (5 bases). The sequenced sample consisted of PBMCs. In nucleotides, the CDR3 is TGTGCCAGTACCCGGTCGCCGGGGATTAACACCGGGGAGCTGTTTTTT. Translating gives CASTRSPGINTGELFF.